This passage covers 9 T cell receptor beta chains from one sample sequenced in a study of shared clonotypes between healthy human individuals. This table comes from immunoSEQ multiplex PCR, and its TCRdb copy is limited to in-frame clones, with some not included. Of under 850,000 clones detected, 80% to 95% appear once; the ten largest clones hold about 24%. Cells designated naive CD8 were CD45RO-negative and were positively selected for CCR7, with terminally differentiated effector memory CD45RA+ cells excluded. Sequences were obtained from naive CD8+ T cells sorted from blood. The receptors come from a man aged 25-45 years in good health.

The chain has TRBV13 and TRBJ2-2; 10 bases are a match to TRBD1. The junction had 9 bases not matched to a gene; V was cut back by 4 bases and J by 4 bases. CDR1 is PRHDT, CDR2 FYEKMQ, per germline (reference sequence). The CDR3 sequence is 17 residues long. CDR3 region: CASSYSRDRGGTGELFF. The CDR3 DNA is TGTGCCAGCAGCTACTCCCGGGACAGGGGAGGCACCGGGGAGCTGTTTTTT.

V gene TRBV18 combines with J gene TRBJ2-1; D gene uncertain. Germline CDR1 KGHSH, CDR2 LQKENI. The CDR3 consists of 12 residues. With 2 bases removed from V and 7 bases from J, the gap between germline ends came to 6 bases. CDR3 bases: TGTGCCAGCTCACCAGTCTTGAATGAGCAGTTCTTC. Protein: CASSPVLNEQFF. The full variable domain, its missing parts supplied by reference TRBV18 and TRBJ2-1, is NAGVMQNPRHLVRRRGQEARLRCSPMKGHSHVYWYRQLPEEGLKFMVYLQKENIIDESGMPKERFSAEFPKEGPSILRIQQVVRGDSAAYFCASSPVLNEQFFGPGTRLTVL.

This chain uses TRBV6-4 with TRBJ2-1; TRBD2 agrees at 10 bases. CDR1 is MRHNA, CDR2 SNTAGT, per germline. Losses at the gene ends were 6 bases for V and 9 bases for J; bases not matched to a gene: 11. The CDR3 runs 15 residues. In DNA form, the CDR3 reads TGTGCCAGCAGCGAGGTGCGTAGCGGGAGGAGTGAGCAGTTCTTC. Translated: CASSEVRSGRSEQFF.

This clone showed up just once. The chain uses TRBV7-9 and TRBJ1-5, with 8 nucleotides matching TRBD1. Trimming took 5 bases from V and 7 from J; bases not matched to a gene: 10. The length of the CDR3 is 15 residues. CDR1 is SEHNR, CDR2 FQNEAQ, per germline (reference sequence). CDR3 region: CASSDGQGAGQPQHF. CDR3 bases: TGTGCCAGCAGCGATGGACAGGGCGCGGGGCAGCCCCAGCATTTT.

The chain is built from TRBV11-2 and TRBJ2-1; tentatively, D is TRBD2 (5 bases). Looked up from germline, CDR1 is SGHAT and CDR2 is FQNNGV. Trimming took 5 bases from V and 0 from J, leaving 20 bases between them. The CDR3 is 18 residues long. The CDR3 nucleotides read TGTGCCAGCAGCCAACTGGAGTTTACGGGGAGCTCCTACAATGAGCAGTTCTTC. It specifies CASSQLEFTGSSYNEQFF.

The rearrangement links TRBV27 to TRBJ2-7, with D uncertain. The germline gives CDR1 MNHEY, CDR2 SMNVEV (reference sequence). With 4 bases removed from V and 2 bases from J, the gap between germline ends came to 9 bases. This CDR3 region has 13 residues. In DNA form, the CDR3 reads TGTGCCAGCAGTTGGGAACCAGCCTACGAGCAGTACTTC. Protein product: CASSWEPAYEQYF.

This clone is a singleton in its sample. This chain links TRBV4-1 with TRBJ2-7; 11 bases agree with TRBD2. V gave up 0 bases and J gave up 0 bases; unmatched junction bases: 10. Germline V gives CDR1 MGHRA, CDR2 YSYEKL. The CDR3 has 19 amino acids. CDR3 in DNA: TGCGCCAGCAGCCAAGAGGGGCCCCCCACTAGCGGGAGCTCCTACGAGCAGTACTTC. This sequence encodes CASSQEGPPTSGSSYEQYF.

This clone has a handful of counts. V is TRBV4-1 and J is TRBJ2-2, with 10 bases aligning to TRBD2. Germline-derived CDR1 and CDR2 are MGHRA and YSYEKL. The CDR3 contains 16 residues. V lost 6 bases and J lost 7; bases outside the gene matches: 11. The CDR3 DNA reads TGCGCCAGCAGTGAAGTAGCTAGCGGGAGTATCGGGGAGCTGTTTTTT. Its protein product is CASSEVASGSIGELFF.

The V gene is TRBV27, the J gene TRBJ2-7; D might be TRBD2 (7 bases). The length of the CDR3 is 14 residues. Trimming took 4 bases from V and 3 from J, leaving 13 bases between them. Looked up from germline, CDR1 is MNHEY and CDR2 is SMNVEV (reference sequence). The DNA of the CDR3 is TGTGCCAGCAGTTCATACAGGGAGGGCTACGAGCAGTACTTC. Residues: CASSSYREGYEQYF.